The rows below give T cell receptor beta chains drawn from one sample of a study of shared T cell receptors in the human thymus. TCRdb keeps only in-frame clones here, not all; method: immunoSEQ multiplex PCR. The sample shows hundreds of thousands of clones, around nine tenths of them seen only once. This sample was shared with a second study, whose subject was human thymus T cells.

Material for sequencing was thymocytes. The receptor set was obtained from a boy under three years old with a congenital heart defect. Each CDR3 is given with its conserved first and last residue. D genes are given only for firm matches. A clone size is listed for some rows: how often the clone was seen (once, few, many), or a class if it is expanded.

>once|TRBV7-9|.|TRBJ2-7
CASSADRTQYEQYF
TGTGCCAGCAGCGCCGACAGGACCCAATACGAGCAGTACTTC
>few|TRBV6-5|TRBD1|TRBJ2-5
CASRSRDRGGRTQYF
TGTGCCAGCAGGTCCCGGGACAGGGGCGGGAGGACCCAGTACTTC
>.|TRBV27|.|TRBJ2-1
CASSVTRLLSDNEQFF
TGTGCCAGCAGCGTAACAAGACTCCTTTCGGACAATGAGCAGTTCTTC
>.|TRBV4-3|TRBD1|TRBJ2-7
CASSQDLKGQGFDEQYF
TGCGCCAGCAGCCAAGATCTGAAGGGACAGGGGTTCGACGAGCAGTACTTC
>.|TRBV30|.|TRBJ1-4
CAWNAGGGEKLFF
TGTGCCTGGAATGCCGGGGGGGGTGAAAAACTGTTTTTT
>few|TRBV5-1|TRBD2|TRBJ2-1
CASSPGRENCNEQFF
TGCGCCAGTAGCCCAGGGCGGGAGAATTGCAATGAGCAGTTCTTC
>.|TRBV4-3|TRBD2|TRBJ2-1
CASSPRVAGDRCCCNEQFF
TGCGCCAGCAGCCCCCGGGTAGCGGGAGATCGCTGTTGTTGCAATGAGCAGTTCTTC
>.|TRBV6-1|.|TRBJ2-1
CASSDGARDNEQFF
TGTGCCAGCAGTGATGGGGCTAGGGACAATGAGCAGTTCTTC
>.|TRBV6-5|.|TRBJ1-5
CASSTSQGRGQPQHF
TGTGCCAGCAGTACCTCCCAGGGGAGGGGTCAGCCCCAGCATTTT
>.|TRBV6-1|.|TRBJ2-1
CASRSSSYNEQFF
TGTGCCAGCAGGTCTAGCTCCTACAATGAGCAGTTCTTC
>.|TRBV5-6|.|TRBJ2-7
CASNPRGYEQYF
TGTGCCAGCAATCCCCGGGGCTACGAGCAGTACTTC
>.|TRBV16|TRBD2|TRBJ2-1
CASSPGLADYNEQFF
TGTGCCAGCAGCCCCGGACTAGCGGATTACAATGAGCAGTTCTTC
>.|TRBV27|.|TRBJ1-5
CASSPLDRNSNQPQHF
TGTGCCAGCAGTCCACTGGACAGAAATAGCAATCAGCCCCAGCATTTT
>.|TRBV19|TRBD1|TRBJ2-1
CASSTGQAEGGEQFF
TGTGCCAGTAGTACCGGACAGGCTGAAGGTGGAGAGCAGTTCTTC
>.|TRBV19|.|TRBJ2-7
CASSIRFARVYEQYF
TGTGCCAGTAGTATTCGGTTCGCTCGGGTTTACGAGCAGTACTTC
>.|TRBV4-1|TRBD1|TRBJ2-2
CASSHVQDRVVTGELFF
TGCGCCAGCAGCCACGTCCAGGACAGGGTCGTCACCGGGGAGCTGTTTTTT
>.|TRBV21-1|.|TRBJ1-5
CASSKGGQGGCVGNQPQHF
TGTGCCAGCAGCAAAGGAGGGCAGGGGGGATGCGTCGGCAATCAGCCCCAGCATTTT
>.|TRBV7-8|.|TRBJ2-7
CASSVDRPLSYEQYF
TGTGCCAGCAGCGTCGACAGACCACTCTCCTACGAGCAGTACTTC
>.|TRBV7-2|.|TRBJ2-5
CASSPGRTNVQETQYF
TGTGCCAGCAGCCCCGGACGGACTAACGTCCAAGAGACCCAGTACTTC
>.|TRBV7-9|.|TRBJ2-4
CARRAEAKNIQYF
TGTGCCAGGCGGGCCGAAGCCAAAAACATTCAGTACTTC
>.|TRBV21-1|.|TRBJ2-1
CASSPQEGLAVRGVYNEQFF
TGTGCCAGCAGCCCCCAGGAGGGACTAGCGGTGCGGGGTGTCTACAATGAGCAGTTCTTC
>.|TRBV21-1|.|TRBJ1-1
CASSRGQGGFKAEAFF
TGTGCCAGCAGCAGGGGACAGGGGGGTTTCAAGGCTGAAGCTTTCTTT
>.|TRBV28|.|TRBJ2-1
CASSLPPSILRYNEQFF
TGTGCCAGCAGTTTGCCTCCTAGTATTTTGCGCTACAATGAGCAGTTCTTC
>.|TRBV11-2|TRBD2|TRBJ2-5
CASSLGLAGVGETQYF
TGTGCCAGCAGCTTAGGACTAGCGGGAGTGGGGGAGACCCAGTACTTC
>.|TRBV4-1|.|TRBJ2-7
CASSFRGGGAYEQYF
TGCGCCAGCAGCTTCCGGGGCGGAGGGGCCTACGAGCAGTACTTC
>.|TRBV6-5|TRBD2|TRBJ2-1
CASSPLAGVGNEQFF
TGTGCCAGCAGCCCGCTAGCGGGAGTGGGCAATGAGCAGTTCTTC
>.|TRBV6-5|.|TRBJ2-7
CASSYSSGDYEQYF
TGTGCCAGCAGTTACTCGAGCGGCGACTACGAGCAGTACTTC
>.|TRBV7-2|.|TRBJ2-3
CASSLLRRSTDTQYF
TGTGCCAGCAGCTTGTTGCGGAGAAGCACAGATACGCAGTATTTT
>.|TRBV19|.|TRBJ1-5
CASSIDGRGTGDQPQHF
TGTGCCAGTAGTATCGACGGCCGGGGGACCGGCGATCAGCCCCAGCATTTT
>.|TRBV30|.|TRBJ2-1
CAWSPPAGQPLNEQFF
TGTGCCTGGAGTCCCCCAGCGGGACAACCCCTCAATGAGCAGTTCTTC
>.|TRBV27|.|TRBJ2-7
CASSHYGGGSYEQYF
TGTGCCAGCAGTCATTACGGGGGAGGAAGTTACGAGCAGTACTTC
>once|TRBV19|TRBD1|TRBJ1-5
CASIRDRTSNQPQHF
TGTGCCAGTATACGGGACAGGACATCTAATCAGCCCCAGCATTTT
>.|TRBV27|.|TRBJ2-1
CASSLYPRLVAYNEQFF
TGTGCCAGCAGTTTATACCCCAGACTAGTGGCCTACAATGAGCAGTTCTTC
>.|TRBV7-2|TRBD2|TRBJ2-1
CASSLASGSHNEQFF
TGTGCCAGCAGCTTAGCAAGCGGGAGCCACAATGAGCAGTTCTTC
>.|TRBV18|TRBD1|TRBJ1-5
CASSPTGGKPQHF
TGTGCCAGCTCACCGACAGGGGGCAAGCCCCAGCATTTT
>.|TRBV7-2|TRBD2|TRBJ2-7
CASSLAGGFHEQYF
TGTGCCAGCAGCTTGGCGGGAGGGTTCCACGAGCAGTACTTC
>.|TRBV19|.|TRBJ2-5
CASRGSGQQETQYF
TGTGCCAGTAGGGGTAGCGGTCAGCAAGAGACCCAGTACTTC
>.|TRBV27|.|TRBJ2-1
CASRPPRAPYNEQFF
TGTGCCAGTAGGCCGCCGCGGGCCCCCTACAATGAGCAGTTCTTC
>.|TRBV27|TRBD2|TRBJ2-7
CASSKTGTSGRDEQYF
TGTGCCAGCAGTAAGACAGGGACTAGCGGGAGGGACGAGCAGTACTTC
>.|TRBV6-5|TRBD2|TRBJ2-1
CASRHSGISYNEQFF
TGTGCCAGCAGACACAGCGGGATCTCCTACAATGAGCAGTTCTTC
>.|TRBV5-5|TRBD1|TRBJ1-5
CASSLEGASNQPQHF
TGTGCCAGCAGCTTGGAGGGGGCAAGCAATCAGCCCCAGCATTTT
>.|TRBV11-2|.|TRBJ1-4
CASSTQPGGRNEKLFF
TGTGCCAGCAGCACCCAGCCGGGGGGCAGGAATGAAAAACTGTTTTTT
>.|TRBV27|TRBD1|TRBJ1-5
CASSLLEGAGQPQHF
TGTGCCAGCAGTTTATTGGAGGGGGCGGGTCAGCCCCAGCATTTT
>.|TRBV9|.|TRBJ2-1
CASSGYSVRYEQFF
TGTGCCAGCAGCGGCTATAGCGTCAGGTATGAGCAGTTCTTC
>.|TRBV5-1|.|TRBJ2-1
CASSIDREVEQFF
TGCGCCAGCAGCATAGACAGGGAGGTTGAGCAGTTCTTC
>.|TRBV28|.|TRBJ1-4
CASRLDGNGNEKLFF
TGTGCCAGCCGCCTGGACGGGAACGGCAATGAAAAACTGTTTTTT
>.|TRBV28|.|TRBJ2-1
CASSFGGAEQFF
TGTGCCAGCAGTTTTGGGGGGGCTGAGCAGTTCTTC
>.|TRBV14|.|TRBJ1-3
CASSQDGGQSSGNTIYF
TGTGCCAGCAGCCAAGATGGAGGCCAAAGCTCTGGAAACACCATATATTTT
>.|TRBV27|TRBD1|TRBJ1-5
CASSSGQGQIQPQHF
TGTGCCAGCAGTTCAGGACAGGGACAGATTCAGCCCCAGCATTTT
>.|TRBV2|.|TRBJ2-3
CASSVPGHTDTQYF
TGTGCCAGCAGTGTACCAGGGCACACAGATACGCAGTATTTT
>.|TRBV27|.|TRBJ2-7
CASSLAGRSYEQYF
TGTGCCAGCAGTTTAGCGGGCAGATCCTACGAGCAGTACTTC
>.|TRBV7-2|.|TRBJ1-1
CASSRTGGGNTEAFF
TGTGCCAGCAGCAGGACCGGGGGGGGGAACACTGAAGCTTTCTTT
>.|TRBV18|.|TRBJ2-1
CASSPSPRPSYNEQFF
TGTGCCAGCTCACCAAGTCCGAGGCCCTCCTACAATGAGCAGTTCTTC